Sequencing of this TCR beta chain was carried out in a study of OX40 agonist ivuxolimab in advanced cancers. Background on the study: Among those treated, three patients had partial responses, one with hepatocellular carcinoma and two with cutaneous melanoma. Findings and limits, study-wide: Doses of 0.1 to 3.0 mg/kg were accompanied by clonal expansion of CD4+ and CD8+ blood T cells by week 6.

On this clone: Antigen unknown.

Clones were sequenced by immunoSEQ multiplex PCR, and TCRdb holds only the in-frame ones, with some missing. The table records about 68,000 clones, about 82% of them present only once. The CDR3 consists of 14 residues. V was pared by 5 bases and J by 4 bases, with 14 bases between. The V gene's germline CDR1 is MNHEY and CDR2 SMNVEV (reference sequence). This TCR came from an adult with an advanced solid tumor such as melanoma, head and neck, liver or kidney cancer. The sequencing used CD4+ or CD8+ T cells sorted from blood, collected in a trial of the OX40 agonist ivuxolimab. The genes are TRBV27 and TRBJ1-1; D remains unclear. CDR3 nucleotides: TGTGCCAGCAGTATTGGACTTGGGAGCACTGAAGCTTTCTTT. Translated, it gives CASSIGLGSTEAFF.